This TCR beta chain was recovered during a study of CD8 T cells in Susac syndrome (dated by TCRdb to between 2018 and 2020). Regarding the study in general: Repertoire sequencing was used to test whether CD8+ T cell activation and differentiation in Susac syndrome was antigen driven.

What the research found in general, with its limitations: The number of individuals in the TCR sequencing and HLA analysis was recognized as being relatively small.

The CDR3 spans 15 residues, from the cysteine through the phenylalanine. Just the 45-base CDR3 DNA is kept, in frame starting at base 1. Ends trimmed: V by 5 bases, J by 6 bases; bases unmatched to a gene: 12. The germline V gene provides CDR1 SQVTM and CDR2 ANQGSEA. Points on this clonotype: No antigen is known for it. Per-nucleotide qualities are absent, and no much larger clonotype sits a single base away.

Peripheral blood CD8+ and CD4+ T cells from healthy donors, Susac syndrome patients and multiple sclerosis patients were profiled using high-throughput TCR beta sequencing. The multiple sclerosis controls were treatment-naive patients who had stable or active relapsing-remitting disease and met the revised McDonald criteria. CD8+ TEMRA cells were enriched by FACS, while bulk CD8+ and CD4+ T cells were purified by magnetic negative isolation. Blood was collected in EDTA tubes and processed within 24 hours, with PBMCs isolated through density gradient centrifugation. PBMCs destined for TCR sequencing were cryopreserved in liquid nitrogen and later thawed in a 37 °C water bath. A purity of at least 90% was achieved for sorted or isolated CD4+, CD8+ and CD8+ TEMRA cells. RNA was extracted using the RNeasy kit, and roughly 0.5 to 1 ug of the RNA was reverse transcribed with random hexamers. The immunoSEQ multiplex PCR assay, covering 54 Vbeta and 13 Jbeta segments, was used to amplify TCR beta CDR3 regions. Bias from PCR amplification was corrected by using a synthetic template baseline for primer optimization and for computational correction. The source study handled its data this way. Reads were assigned to V, D and J genes according to IMGT and analyzed in immunoSEQ Analyzer, with only productive sequences retained. Clonality was calculated as one minus the Shannon entropy normalized by log2 of the number of productive unique sequences. For each patient and control, public and private clones were evaluated within the 100 most prevalent clones. A clone was defined as Susac-specific if it was absent from the healthy and MS cohorts, from 1052 published viral clones and from other ImmuneACCESS disease sequences. TCRdb applied fastp at Q25 and MiXCR to the public reads, then kept only in-frame beta chains. Rows matching on CDR3 protein sequence are summarized as one entry with the most common DNA and genes. TCRdb's processing, not the study's, gives the V and J calls here. A total of hundreds of thousands of distinct CDR3 sequences appear in this sample, just under 95% of them only once. The ten largest make up around 0.076% of the sample.

The chain uses TRBV29-1 and TRBJ2-1; a stretch of 8 junction bases matches TRBD1. The sequence was obtained from a human donor with multiple sclerosis. Source material: CD4+ T cells from PBMCs. The CDR3 amino acid sequence is: CSVPNQGAWGNEQFF. Read as DNA, the sequence is TGCAGCGTTCCTAACCAGGGGGCATGGGGCAATGAGCAGTTCTTC.